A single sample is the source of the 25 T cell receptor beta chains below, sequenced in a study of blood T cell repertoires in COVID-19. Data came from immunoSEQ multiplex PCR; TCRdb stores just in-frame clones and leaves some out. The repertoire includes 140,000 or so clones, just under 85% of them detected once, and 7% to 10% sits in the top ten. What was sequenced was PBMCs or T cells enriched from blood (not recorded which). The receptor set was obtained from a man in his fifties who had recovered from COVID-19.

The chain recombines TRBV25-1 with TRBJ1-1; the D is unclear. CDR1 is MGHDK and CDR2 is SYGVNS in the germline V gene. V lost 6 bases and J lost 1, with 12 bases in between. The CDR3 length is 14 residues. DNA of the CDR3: TGTGCCAGCAGCCAAGATGGCGGGAACACTGAAGCTTTCTTT. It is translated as CASSQDGGNTEAFF.

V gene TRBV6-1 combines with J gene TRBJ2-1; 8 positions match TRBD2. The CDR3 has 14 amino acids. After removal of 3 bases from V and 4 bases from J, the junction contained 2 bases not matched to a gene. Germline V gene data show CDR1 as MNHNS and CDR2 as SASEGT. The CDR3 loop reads CASSDGGGYNEQFF. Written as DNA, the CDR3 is TGTGCCAGCAGTGATGGCGGGGGGTACAATGAGCAGTTCTTC.

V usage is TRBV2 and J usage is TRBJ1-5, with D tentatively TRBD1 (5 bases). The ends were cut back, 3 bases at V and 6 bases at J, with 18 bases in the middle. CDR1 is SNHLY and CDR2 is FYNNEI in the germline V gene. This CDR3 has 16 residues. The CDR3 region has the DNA TGTGCCAGCAGTGATCTCGCCGGGGGTTTTGGTCAGCCCCAGCATTTT. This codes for CASSDLAGGFGQPQHF. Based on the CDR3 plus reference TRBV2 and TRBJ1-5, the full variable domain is EPEVTQTPSHQVTQMGQEVILRCVPISNHLYFYWYRQILGQKVEFLVSFYNNEISEKSEIFDDQFSVERPDGSNFTLKIRSTKLEDSAMYFCASSDLAGGFGQPQHFGDGTRLSIL.

In DNA, the CDR3 is TGTGCCAGCAGTTTGTGGCAGGGCCCCTCCTATAATTCACCCCTCCACTTT. It yields the protein CASSLWQGPSYNSPLHF. The chain recombines TRBV28 with TRBJ1-6, with D possibly TRBD1 on 5 matching bases. Germline lookup yields CDR1 MDHEN and CDR2 SYDVKM. CDR3 length: 17 residues. V was clipped by 3 bases and J by 0 bases, with 12 bases between them.

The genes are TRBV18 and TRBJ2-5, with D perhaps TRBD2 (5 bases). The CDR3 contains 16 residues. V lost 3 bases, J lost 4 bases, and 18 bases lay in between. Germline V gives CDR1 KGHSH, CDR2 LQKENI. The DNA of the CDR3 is TGTGCCAGCTCACCTACTAGAGGCGGATCGAGAGAGACCCAGTACTTC. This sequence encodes CASSPTRGGSRETQYF.

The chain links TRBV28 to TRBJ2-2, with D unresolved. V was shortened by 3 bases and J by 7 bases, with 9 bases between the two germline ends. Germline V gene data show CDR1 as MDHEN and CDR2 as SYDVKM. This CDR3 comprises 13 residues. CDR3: CASSFSGSGELFF. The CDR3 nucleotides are TGTGCCAGCAGTTTTTCAGGCAGCGGGGAGCTGTTTTTT.

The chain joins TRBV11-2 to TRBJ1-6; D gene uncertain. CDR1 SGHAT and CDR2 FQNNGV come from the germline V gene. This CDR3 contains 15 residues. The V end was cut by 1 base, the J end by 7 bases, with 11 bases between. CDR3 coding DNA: TGTGCCAGCAGCTTAGCGTTTGGCAACAATTCACCCCTCCACTTT. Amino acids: CASSLAFGNNSPLHF.

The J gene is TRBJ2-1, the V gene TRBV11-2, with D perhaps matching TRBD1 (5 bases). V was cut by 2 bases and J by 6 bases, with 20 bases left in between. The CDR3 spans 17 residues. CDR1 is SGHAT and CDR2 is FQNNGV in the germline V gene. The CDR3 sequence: CASSLMGPGSSPNEQFF. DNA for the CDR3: TGTGCCAGCAGCTTAATGGGGCCAGGGTCGTCGCCCAATGAGCAGTTCTTC.

As DNA, the CDR3 is TGTGCCAGCAGCCGACAGGGCAATGAGCAGTTCTTC. Translated: CASSRQGNEQFF. This chain joins TRBV7-3 and TRBJ2-1, with 7 bases lining up with TRBD1. V trimming: 5 bases; J trimming: 6 bases; junction bases outside the gene matches: 1. Looked up from germline, CDR1 is SGHTA and CDR2 is FQGTGA. The CDR3 runs to 12 residues.

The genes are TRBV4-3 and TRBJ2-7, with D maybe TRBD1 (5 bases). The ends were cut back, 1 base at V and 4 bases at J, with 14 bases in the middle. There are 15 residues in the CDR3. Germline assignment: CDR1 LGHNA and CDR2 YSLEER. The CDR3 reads CASSQAAGNLYEQYF. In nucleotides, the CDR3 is TGCGCCAGCAGCCAAGCGGCAGGGAACTTATACGAGCAGTACTTC.

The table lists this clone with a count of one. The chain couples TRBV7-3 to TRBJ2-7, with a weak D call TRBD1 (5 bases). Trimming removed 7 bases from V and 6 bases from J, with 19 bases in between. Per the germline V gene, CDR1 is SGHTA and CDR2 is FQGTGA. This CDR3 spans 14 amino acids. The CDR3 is CASTTPQGFGEQYF. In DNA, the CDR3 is TGTGCCAGCACCACCCCCCAGGGTTTCGGCGAGCAGTACTTC.

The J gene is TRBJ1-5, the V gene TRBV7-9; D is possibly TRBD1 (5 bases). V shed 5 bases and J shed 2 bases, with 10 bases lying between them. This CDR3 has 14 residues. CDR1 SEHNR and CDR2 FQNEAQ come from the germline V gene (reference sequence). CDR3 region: CASSPGDGNQPQHF. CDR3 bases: TGTGCCAGCAGCCCGGGGGACGGCAATCAGCCCCAGCATTTT.

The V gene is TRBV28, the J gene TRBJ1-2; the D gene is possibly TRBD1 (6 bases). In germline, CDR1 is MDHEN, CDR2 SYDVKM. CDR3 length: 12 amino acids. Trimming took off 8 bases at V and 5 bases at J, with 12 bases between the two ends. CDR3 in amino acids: CASSQGEYGYTF. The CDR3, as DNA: TGTGCCAGCTCACAGGGCGAGTATGGCTACACCTTC.

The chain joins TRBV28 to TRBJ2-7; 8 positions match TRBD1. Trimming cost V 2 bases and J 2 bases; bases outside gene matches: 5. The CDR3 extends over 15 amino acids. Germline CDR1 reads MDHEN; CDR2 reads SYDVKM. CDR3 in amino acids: CASSLRTGPAYEQYF. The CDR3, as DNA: TGTGCCAGCAGTTTACGGACAGGGCCGGCCTACGAGCAGTACTTC.

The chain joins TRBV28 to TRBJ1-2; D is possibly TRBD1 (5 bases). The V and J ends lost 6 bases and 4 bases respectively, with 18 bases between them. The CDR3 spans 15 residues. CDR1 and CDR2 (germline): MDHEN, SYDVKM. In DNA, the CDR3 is TGTGCCAGCAGCCGACAGACAGCGGGGGGCTATGGCTACACCTTC. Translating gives CASSRQTAGGYGYTF.

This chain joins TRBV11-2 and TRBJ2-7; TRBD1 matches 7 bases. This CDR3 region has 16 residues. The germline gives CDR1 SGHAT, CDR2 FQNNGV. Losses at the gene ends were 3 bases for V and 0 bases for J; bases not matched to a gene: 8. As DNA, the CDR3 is TGTGCCAGCAGCTTTGGACAGGCGATTAGCTCCTACGAGCAGTACTTC. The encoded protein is CASSFGQAISSYEQYF. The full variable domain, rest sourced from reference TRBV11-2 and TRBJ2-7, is EAGVAQSPRYKIIEKRQSVAFWCNPISGHATLYWYQQILGQGPKLLIQFQNNGVVDDSQLPKDRFSAERLKGVDSTLKIQPAKLEDSAVYLCASSFGQAISSYEQYFGPGTRLTVT.

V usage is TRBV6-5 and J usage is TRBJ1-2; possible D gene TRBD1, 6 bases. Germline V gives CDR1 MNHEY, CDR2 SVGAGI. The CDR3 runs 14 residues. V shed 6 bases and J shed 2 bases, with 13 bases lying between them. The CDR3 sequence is CASRVAGENYGYTF. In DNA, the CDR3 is TGTGCCAGCAGAGTCGCAGGGGAGAACTATGGCTACACCTTC.

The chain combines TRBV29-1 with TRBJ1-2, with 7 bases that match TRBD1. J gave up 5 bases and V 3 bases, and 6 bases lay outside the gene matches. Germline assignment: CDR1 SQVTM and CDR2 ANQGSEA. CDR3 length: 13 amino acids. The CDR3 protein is CSVEGAQGYGYTF. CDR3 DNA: TGCAGCGTTGAGGGGGCACAGGGGTATGGCTACACCTTC.

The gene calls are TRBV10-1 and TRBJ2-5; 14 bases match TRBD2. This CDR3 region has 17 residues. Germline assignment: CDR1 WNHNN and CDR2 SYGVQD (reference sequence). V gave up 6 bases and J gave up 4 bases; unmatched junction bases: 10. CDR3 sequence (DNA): TGCGCCAGCAGGGCCCGACTAGCGGGGGGGCCACGAGAGACCCAGTACTTC. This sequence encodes CASRARLAGGPRETQYF.

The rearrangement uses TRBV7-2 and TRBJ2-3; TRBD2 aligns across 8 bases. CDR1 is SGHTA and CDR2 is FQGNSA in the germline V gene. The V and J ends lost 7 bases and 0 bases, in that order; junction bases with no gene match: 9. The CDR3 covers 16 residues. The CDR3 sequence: CASKKRGPTSTDTQYF. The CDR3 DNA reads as TGTGCCAGCAAAAAGCGGGGGCCCACTAGCACAGATACGCAGTATTTT.

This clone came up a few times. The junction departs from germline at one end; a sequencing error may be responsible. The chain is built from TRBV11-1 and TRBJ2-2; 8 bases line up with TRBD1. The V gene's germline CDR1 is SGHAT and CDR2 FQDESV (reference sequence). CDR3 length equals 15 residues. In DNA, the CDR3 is TGTGCCAGCAGCTACCGGACAGGGAACGCCGGGGAGCTGTTTTTT. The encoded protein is CASSYRTGNAGELFF.

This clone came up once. CDR3 sequence (DNA): TGTGCCTGGACCAAAGGGGGCGGGATCTATGGCTACACCTTC. This gives the protein CAWTKGGGIYGYTF. The chain joins TRBV30 to TRBJ1-2; 7 bases are shared with TRBD1. The CDR3 has 14 amino acids. Germline lookup yields CDR1 GTSNPN and CDR2 SVGIG (reference sequence). With V trimmed by 4 bases and J by 4 bases, 9 bases remained unmatched.

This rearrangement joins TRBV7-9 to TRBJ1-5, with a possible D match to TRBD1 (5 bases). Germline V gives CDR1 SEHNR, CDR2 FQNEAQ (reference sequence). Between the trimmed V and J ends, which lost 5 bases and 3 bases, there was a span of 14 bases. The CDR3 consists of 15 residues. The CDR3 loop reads CASSPLGGANQPQHF. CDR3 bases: TGTGCCAGCAGCCCCCTCGGGGGTGCCAATCAGCCCCAGCATTTT.

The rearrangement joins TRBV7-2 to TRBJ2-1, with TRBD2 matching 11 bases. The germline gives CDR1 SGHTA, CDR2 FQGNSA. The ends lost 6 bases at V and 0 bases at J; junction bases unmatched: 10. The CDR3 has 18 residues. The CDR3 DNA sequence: TGTGCCAGCAGTTTCGAACTAGCGGGAGCTAGCTCCTACAATGAGCAGTTCTTC. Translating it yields CASSFELAGASSYNEQFF.

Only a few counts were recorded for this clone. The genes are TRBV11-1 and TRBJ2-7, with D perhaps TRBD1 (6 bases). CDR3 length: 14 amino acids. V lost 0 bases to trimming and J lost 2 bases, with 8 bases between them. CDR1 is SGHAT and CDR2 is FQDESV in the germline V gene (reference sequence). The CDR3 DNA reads TGTGCCAGCAGCTTAGCGCAGGGGCCCTACGAGCAGTACTTC. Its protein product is CASSLAQGPYEQYF.